The 15 T cell receptor beta chains listed next were all sequenced from one sample in a study of T cell repertoires in cytomegalovirus infection. TCRdb analysed the reads with MiXCR anew, one entry per CDR3 protein. The sample contains 85,000 to 120,000 distinct CDR3 sequences, approximately 15% of which appear only once. Specimen: PBMCs. The receptors shown here come from a human donor in good health (CMV status not recorded). Some clones in this sample may be carry-over from other donors' samples.

This clonotype appeared a few times. This chain uses TRBV2 with TRBJ1-6, with D possibly TRBD1 on 5 matching bases. Trimming took 7 bases from V and 5 from J, leaving 12 bases between them. The CDR3 consists of 14 residues. Looked up from germline, CDR1 is SNHLY and CDR2 is FYNNEI. CDR3 region: CASMNRRNNSPLHF. The CDR3, as DNA: TGTGCCAGCATGAACAGGAGGAATAATTCACCCCTCCACTTT.

This clonotype has more than one count but fewer than ten. This sequence joins TRBV4-2 and TRBJ1-3, with D possibly TRBD1 on 6 matching bases. This CDR3 is built from 14 residues. Germline loops: CDR1 LGHNA, CDR2 YNFKEQ. The ends were cut back, 8 bases at V and 3 bases at J, with 14 bases in the middle. In DNA, the CDR3 is TGTGCCAGCTCGGCAGGGGTCGGTGGAAACACCATATATTTT. Translation: CASSAGVGGNTIYF.

This clonotype was seen repeatedly, ten times or more. V gene TRBV7-2 combines with J gene TRBJ1-5, with D possibly matching TRBD1 (6 bases). The CDR3 loop spans 16 amino acids. Trimming pared 1 base from V and 7 bases from J, leaving 17 bases between. The germline V gene has CDR1 SGHTA and CDR2 FQGNSA. In DNA, the CDR3 is TGTGCCAGCAGCTTAGGGTGGGGGGGCCAGGTACAGCCCCAGCATTTT. Protein product: CASSLGWGGQVQPQHF.

This clonotype was detected only a few times. The chain joins TRBV7-2 to TRBJ2-1; 8 bases map to TRBD1. CDR1 and CDR2 from the germline V gene are SGHTA and FQGNSA. The V segment lost 5 bases and the J segment 0 bases; nucleotides outside the gene matches: 6. The CDR3 is 16 residues long. The CDR3, as DNA: TGTGCCAGCAGCCCGGGGACAGGTCGCTCCTACAATGAGCAGTTCTTC. Translation gives CASSPGTGRSYNEQFF. The whole variable domain, filled in from reference TRBV7-2 and TRBJ2-1, reads GAGVSQSPSNKVTEKGKDVELRCDPISGHTALYWYRQSLGQGLEFLIYFQGNSAPDKSGLPSDRFSAERTGGSVSTLTIQRTQQEDSAVYLCASSPGTGRSYNEQFFGPGTRLTVL.

There are many counts of this clonotype. V gene TRBV27 combines with J gene TRBJ2-5; 8 bases are shared with TRBD2. The length of the CDR3 is 21 residues. CDR1 is MNHEY, CDR2 SMNVEV, per germline (reference sequence). With 5 bases clipped from V and 0 bases from J, the junction kept 23 bases outside the gene matches. This CDR3 is CASSTLLGRAGGVPYQETQYF. The CDR3 region has the DNA TGTGCCAGCAGTACCCTCCTGGGGCGCGCGGGGGGTGTCCCGTACCAAGAGACCCAGTACTTC.

The V call is TRBV7-2, the J call TRBJ1-2; D is uncertain. Per the germline V gene, CDR1 is SGHTA and CDR2 is FQGNSA. This CDR3 comprises 14 residues. V was pared by 7 bases and J by 0 bases, with 12 bases between. CDR3 in DNA: TGTGCCAGCAAACAAGGAAGGACTAACTATGGCTACACCTTC. Translation: CASKQGRTNYGYTF.

This clonotype showed up many times. V gene TRBV7-2 combines with J gene TRBJ2-3, with D maybe TRBD2 (6 bases). Germline lookup yields CDR1 SGHTA and CDR2 FQGNSA. This CDR3 region has 17 residues. Trimming cost V 6 bases and J 3 bases, with 22 bases left between them. CDR3 in amino acids: CASRLLIGGRNTDTQYF. In DNA, the CDR3 is TGTGCCAGCAGATTGCTAATCGGAGGGAGAAATACAGATACGCAGTATTTT.

This clonotype was counted ten times or more. The V gene is TRBV12-3 or TRBV12-4, the J gene TRBJ2-7; the D is unclear. Between the trimmed V and J ends, which lost 2 bases and 2 bases, there was a span of 7 bases. This CDR3 has 13 residues. The CDR3 loop reads CASSLTAPYEQYF. CDR3 coding DNA: TGTGCCAGCAGTTTAACGGCGCCCTACGAGCAGTACTTC.

This chain uses TRBV2 with TRBJ1-1; weak D call: TRBD1 (5 bases). CDR1 and CDR2 (germline): SNHLY, FYNNEI. This CDR3 is 14 amino acids long. V gave up 6 bases and J gave up 0 bases, with 11 bases separating them. The CDR3 spells CASSRDGMNTEAFF. In nucleotides, the CDR3 is TGTGCCAGCAGCCGGGACGGAATGAACACTGAAGCTTTCTTT.

Of note for this clonotype: This may be a read error: a much more frequent sequence differs by one nucleotide. The genes are TRBV7-2 and TRBJ1-2, with D possibly TRBD1 on 5 matching bases. The V end was cut by 3 bases, the J end by 6 bases, with 11 bases between. Germline CDR1 and CDR2: SGHTA and FQGNSA. The CDR3 covers 13 residues. CDR3 in DNA: TGTGCCAGCAGCTTCGACAGTGGTGATGGCTACACCTTC. It yields the protein CASSFDSGDGYTF.

The V and J genes are TRBV12-3 or TRBV12-4 and TRBJ2-7; 7 bases map to TRBD1. The CDR3 extends over 15 amino acids. After removal of 6 bases from V and 3 bases from J, the junction contained 11 bases not matched to a gene. CDR3 residues: CASSYLTGTIYEQYF. The CDR3 DNA reads as TGTGCCAGCAGCTACTTGACAGGGACCATCTACGAGCAGTACTTC.

This clonotype has a count of ten or more. The chain links TRBV7-9 to TRBJ2-1; no definite D call. Germline V lookup: CDR1 SEHNR, CDR2 FQNEAQ (reference sequence). Trimming removed 5 bases at V and 3 bases at J, with 11 bases between. CDR3 length equals 14 residues. DNA of the CDR3: TGTGCCAGCAGCCTCCAGGCAGGCTACAATGAGCAGTTCTTC. Amino acids: CASSLQAGYNEQFF.

The chain recombines TRBV20-1 with TRBJ2-2; the D gene is possibly TRBD1 (6 bases). Germline V gene data show CDR1 as DFQATT and CDR2 as SNEGSKA (reference sequence). V lost 0 bases and J 1 base, leaving 12 bases between the germline ends. The CDR3 extends over 16 amino acids. The CDR3, as DNA: TGCAGTGCTAGAGATAGTAACAGGGTGAACACCGGGGAGCTGTTTTTT. This codes for CSARDSNRVNTGELFF.

The table lists this clonotype with many counts. The V call is TRBV11-2, the J call TRBJ2-1, with 12 bases lining up with TRBD2. CDR3 size: 16 residues. Per the germline V gene, CDR1 is SGHAT and CDR2 is FQNNGV. V gave up 1 base and J gave up 8 bases; unmatched junction bases: 6. The CDR3 loop reads CASSLGASGGAHEQFF. As DNA, the CDR3 is TGTGCCAGCAGCTTAGGGGCTAGCGGGGGGGCCCATGAGCAGTTCTTC.

This clonotype has only one observation. This chain's CDR3 is CASSFGQRYGYTF. The CDR3 bases are TGTGCCAGCAGTTTTGGACAGCGCTATGGCTACACCTTC. This chain uses TRBV28 with TRBJ1-2; weak D call: TRBD1 (6 bases). The germline V gene has CDR1 MDHEN and CDR2 SYDVKM. This CDR3 spans 13 amino acids. Trimming removed 3 bases from V and 4 bases from J, with 9 bases in between.